These T cell receptor beta chains were read from a single sample in a study of cytomegalovirus exposure and HLA in healthy donors. Assay used: immunoSEQ multiplex PCR; TCRdb lists only in-frame clones, some missing. The sample carries about 130,000 clones, roughly 82% recorded once. The sample taken for sequencing was PBMCs. All receptors come from a male donor in good health and CMV-seropositive. The CDR3 runs from the conserved cysteine through the conserved F or W. The D gene is left open where the match is weak. Rows may omit the clone size; those that give it use once, few, many or a size class.

J | V | D | size | CDR3 | DNA
TRBJ1-5 | TRBV6-5 | TRBD1 | NA | CASSSGQGRKPQHF | TGTGCCAGCAGTTCCGGACAGGGGAGGAAGCCCCAGCATTTT
TRBJ2-3 | TRBV19 | NA | NA | CASWSGSTDTQYF | TGTGCCAGTTGGAGCGGAAGCACAGATACGCAGTATTTT
TRBJ2-7 | TRBV7-2 | NA | NA | CASSPAGLAYEQYF | TGTGCCAGCAGCCCTGCGGGACTGGCCTACGAGCAGTACTTC
TRBJ2-3 | TRBV5-6 | NA | few | CASSWAPVAGDTQYF | TGTGCCAGCAGCTGGGCTCCGGTCGCTGGAGATACGCAGTATTTT
TRBJ2-7 | TRBV13 | TRBD2 | NA | CASRTSGRSYEQYF | TGTGCCAGCAGGACTAGCGGGAGGAGTTACGAGCAGTACTTC
TRBJ1-1 | TRBV6-1 | TRBD1 | NA | CASSEWLGTGEAFF | TGTGCCAGCAGTGAATGGTTAGGGACAGGGGAAGCTTTCTTT
TRBJ1-3 | TRBV2 | TRBD1 | NA | CASSVTGKRDTIYF | TGTGCCAGCAGTGTGACAGGGAAGAGAGACACCATATATTTT
TRBJ1-3 | TRBV6-6 | TRBD1 | NA | CASEDRPLSGNTIYF | TGTGCCAGCGAGGACAGGCCCCTCTCTGGAAACACCATATATTTT
TRBJ2-7 | TRBV9 | TRBD2 | NA | CASSEGLAVSYEQYF | TGTGCCAGCAGCGAGGGACTAGCGGTGTCCTACGAGCAGTACTTC
TRBJ1-1 | TRBV5-5 | NA | NA | CASTILEGGAFF | TGTGCCAGCACCATTTTAGAGGGAGGGGCTTTCTTT
TRBJ2-7 | TRBV4-2 | TRBD2 | few | CASSLGGSVHEQYF | TGTGCCAGCAGCCTGGGGGGGTCCGTACACGAGCAGTACTTC
TRBJ2-5 | TRBV7-3 | NA | few | CASSLSRGAETQYF | TGTGCCAGCAGCTTAAGCAGGGGAGCAGAGACCCAGTACTTC
TRBJ2-3 | TRBV14 | NA | NA | CASSQGRSYDRYTDTQYF | TGTGCCAGCAGCCAGGGAAGATCTTACGACAGATACACAGATACGCAGTATTTT
TRBJ2-7 | TRBV5-3 | NA | NA | CARSRNRVEMDEQYF | TGTGCCAGAAGCCGGAACAGGGTGGAGATGGACGAGCAGTACTTC
TRBJ2-1 | TRBV11-2 | NA | NA | CASSLDRGSYNEQFF | TGTGCCAGCAGCTTAGACAGGGGCTCCTACAATGAGCAGTTCTTC
TRBJ1-4 | TRBV6-5 | NA | once | CASSYPTEGDEKLFF | TGTGCCAGCAGTTACCCGACAGAAGGGGATGAAAAACTGTTTTTT
TRBJ2-3 | TRBV11-3 | TRBD2 | NA | CASSAYSGRARTDTQYF | TGTGCCAGCAGCGCCTATAGCGGGAGGGCAAGGACAGATACGCAGTATTTT
TRBJ1-5 | TRBV27 | NA | few | CASRGLHPNQPQHF | TGTGCCAGCAGGGGACTGCACCCCAATCAGCCCCAGCATTTT
TRBJ2-1 | TRBV5-1 | NA | NA | CASSLEPDYNEQFF | TGCGCCAGCAGCTTGGAACCAGACTACAATGAGCAGTTCTTC
TRBJ2-7 | TRBV19 | TRBD1 | NA | CASSTGQGAWEQYF | TGTGCCAGTAGTACGGGACAGGGGGCCTGGGAGCAGTACTTC
TRBJ2-7 | TRBV11-2 | NA | few | CASSRDGGRIYEQYF | TGTGCCAGCAGCCGCGACGGGGGGCGCATCTACGAGCAGTACTTC
TRBJ1-6 | TRBV9 | NA | once | CASSISDSPSSPLHF | TGTGCCAGCAGCATCTCCGACAGCCCCTCTTCACCCCTCCACTTT
TRBJ2-7 | TRBV7-9 | NA | few | CASSSLYEQYF | TGTGCCAGCAGTTCTCTCTACGAGCAGTACTTC
TRBJ1-5 | TRBV7-2 | NA | NA | CASSPGSYHQPQHF | TGTGCCAGCAGCCCCGGGTCTTACCATCAGCCCCAGCATTTT
TRBJ2-7 | TRBV30 | TRBD1 | NA | CAWSVDRAYEQYF | TGTGCCTGGAGTGTGGACAGGGCGTACGAGCAGTACTTC
TRBJ1-1 | TRBV5-4 | TRBD1 | NA | CASSLAGQSGTEAFF | TGTGCCAGCAGCTTGGCGGGACAGTCGGGCACTGAAGCTTTCTTT
TRBJ2-2 | TRBV7-6 | TRBD2 | NA | CASSFQVRLAGASAGELFF | TGTGCCAGCAGCTTTCAAGTTAGACTAGCGGGAGCGTCCGCCGGGGAGCTGTTTTTT
TRBJ2-3 | TRBV28 | NA | once | CASTLVGAAFTDTQYF | TGTGCCAGCACCCTAGTGGGGGCCGCGTTTACAGATACGCAGTATTTT
TRBJ1-1 | TRBV6-1 | TRBD1 | NA | CASSGQGANTEAFF | TGTGCCAGCAGTGGACAGGGGGCCAACACTGAAGCTTTCTTT
TRBJ2-1 | TRBV4-3 | NA | NA | CASSQDKARASPKGEQFF | TGCGCCAGCAGCCAAGATAAAGCTCGGGCTAGCCCTAAAGGTGAGCAGTTCTTC
TRBJ2-1 | TRBV28 | TRBD2 | NA | CASSSPGTSIHEQFF | TGTGCCAGCAGTTCCCCCGGGACTAGCATCCATGAGCAGTTCTTC
TRBJ2-3 | TRBV19 | TRBD2 | few | CASRARGRITDTQYF | TGTGCCAGTCGCGCACGCGGGAGGATCACAGATACGCAGTATTTT
TRBJ2-7 | TRBV9 | TRBD1 | NA | CASSPWGQGAYEQYF | TGTGCCAGCAGCCCCTGGGGACAGGGAGCCTACGAGCAGTACTTC
TRBJ1-1 | TRBV29-1 | NA | NA | CSVDAANTEAFF | TGCAGCGTTGACGCGGCGAACACTGAAGCTTTCTTT
TRBJ1-5 | TRBV19 | NA | NA | CASILSHSSNQPQHF | TGTGCCAGTATATTGTCCCACAGTAGCAATCAGCCCCAGCATTTT
TRBJ2-5 | TRBV7-8 | NA | NA | CASTVKETQYF | TGTGCCAGCACCGTAAAAGAGACCCAGTACTTC
TRBJ2-3 | TRBV29-1 | NA | NA | CSVLLGPSTDTQYF | TGCAGCGTCCTCCTGGGCCCCAGCACAGATACGCAGTATTTT
TRBJ1-6 | TRBV15 | NA | NA | CATSRDLESSYNSPLHF | TGTGCCACCAGCAGAGATCTGGAGAGCTCCTATAATTCACCCCTCCACTTT
TRBJ1-1 | TRBV7-2 | NA | few | CASSLDRVDEAFF | TGTGCCAGCAGCTTAGACAGGGTGGATGAAGCTTTCTTT
TRBJ2-5 | TRBV29-1 | NA | NA | CSVERGQETQYF | TGCAGCGTTGAACGGGGACAAGAGACCCAGTACTTC
TRBJ2-1 | TRBV9 | NA | NA | CASSVRDSSSYNEQFF | TGTGCCAGCAGCGTACGGGACTCAAGCTCCTACAATGAGCAGTTCTTC
TRBJ1-3 | TRBV11-2 | TRBD1 | NA | CASREGQGTGNTIYF | TGTGCCAGCAGGGAAGGACAGGGAACTGGAAACACCATATATTTT
TRBJ1-1 | TRBV7-2 | NA | NA | CASSVLIPEAFF | TGTGCCAGCAGCGTTCTTATCCCTGAAGCTTTCTTT
TRBJ1-1 | TRBV5-8 | NA | NA | CASSSGQMMNTEAFF | TGTGCCAGCAGCTCTGGACAGATGATGAACACTGAAGCTTTCTTT
TRBJ1-5 | TRBV6-6 | NA | NA | CASSPRQPNQPQHF | TGTGCCAGCAGCCCTAGACAGCCTAATCAGCCCCAGCATTTT
TRBJ2-7 | TRBV30 | TRBD1 | NA | CAWRLTGDYEQYF | TGTGCCTGGAGGCTGACAGGGGACTACGAGCAGTACTTC
TRBJ1-5 | TRBV19 | TRBD1 | NA | CASSFTTGRSNQPQHF | TGTGCCAGTAGTTTCACGACAGGGCGTAGCAATCAGCCCCAGCATTTT
TRBJ2-3 | TRBV28 | TRBD2 | once | CASSLRSGRGTDTQYF | TGTGCCAGCAGTTTAAGGAGCGGGAGGGGTACAGATACGCAGTATTTT
TRBJ2-1 | TRBV9 | TRBD2 | NA | CASSDLAASYNEQFF | TGTGCCAGCAGTGACCTAGCGGCATCCTACAATGAGCAGTTCTTC
TRBJ2-2 | TRBV30 | NA | NA | CAWSGPQPGKELFF | TGTGCCTGGAGTGGGCCACAGCCGGGGAAGGAGCTGTTTTTT
TRBJ2-1 | TRBV7-3 | TRBD2 | NA | CASSLTSASGNYNEQFF | TGTGCCAGCAGCTTAACCAGCGCTAGCGGGAACTACAATGAGCAGTTCTTC
TRBJ2-1 | TRBV11-2 | NA | NA | CASSPTRTRNNEQFF | TGTGCCAGCAGCCCCACTAGAACTCGAAACAATGAGCAGTTCTTC
TRBJ2-3 | TRBV4-3 | NA | NA | CASSQDMGGSGGGDTQYF | TGCGCCAGCAGCCAAGACATGGGTGGTTCGGGGGGCGGTGATACGCAGTATTTT
TRBJ1-4 | TRBV29-1 | TRBD1 | NA | CSVHPGGDEKLFF | TGCAGCGTTCACCCAGGGGGAGATGAAAAACTGTTTTTT
TRBJ2-5 | TRBV29-1 | NA | NA | CSVEGPEGGETQYF | TGCAGCGTTGAAGGGCCTGAGGGAGGTGAGACCCAGTACTTC
TRBJ1-3 | TRBV7-6 | TRBD1 | NA | CASSLRRPGQGEPGNTIYF | TGTGCCAGCAGCTTACGCAGGCCGGGACAGGGGGAGCCTGGAAACACCATATATTTT
TRBJ2-7 | TRBV5-6 | NA | NA | CASSLTGYEQYF | TGTGCCAGCAGCTTGACAGGCTACGAGCAGTACTTC